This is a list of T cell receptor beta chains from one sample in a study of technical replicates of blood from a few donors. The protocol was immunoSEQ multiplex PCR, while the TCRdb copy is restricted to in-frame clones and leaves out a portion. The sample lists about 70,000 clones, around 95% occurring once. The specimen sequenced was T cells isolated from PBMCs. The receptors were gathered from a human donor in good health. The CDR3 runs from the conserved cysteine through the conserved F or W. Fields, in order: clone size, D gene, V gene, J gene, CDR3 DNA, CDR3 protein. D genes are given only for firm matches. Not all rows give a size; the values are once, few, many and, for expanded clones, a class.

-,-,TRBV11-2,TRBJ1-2,TGTGCCAGCAGCTTAGTCGGACTTGCGGCTGGCTACACCTTC,CASSLVGLAAGYTF
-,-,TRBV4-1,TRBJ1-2,TGCGCCAGCAGCCAAGATCTCTTGTCGGGGTTAGATGGCTACACCTTC,CASSQDLLSGLDGYTF
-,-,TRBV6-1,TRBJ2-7,TGTGCCAGCAGTGTTCTGGCAGGCGACGAGCAGTACTTC,CASSVLAGDEQYF
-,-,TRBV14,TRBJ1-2,TGTGCCAGCAGCCAAGATTCCGGTTTTGGCTACACCTTC,CASSQDSGFGYTF
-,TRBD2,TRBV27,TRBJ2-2,TGTGCCAGCAGTTATTTAAGCGGGAGATCGAACACCGGGGAGCTGTTTTTT,CASSYLSGRSNTGELFF
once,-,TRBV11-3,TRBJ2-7,TGTGCCAGCAGCTTGGAGGGATACGAGCAGTACTTC,CASSLEGYEQYF
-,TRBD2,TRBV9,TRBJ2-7,TGTGCCAGCAGCCCCCAACTAGCGGGCTCCTACGAGCAGTACTTC,CASSPQLAGSYEQYF
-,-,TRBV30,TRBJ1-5,TGTGCCTGGGAGGCGGACAGAAATCAGCCCCAGCATTTT,CAWEADRNQPQHF
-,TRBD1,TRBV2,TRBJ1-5,TGTGCCAGCAGCGGACAGGGGGCACGGCAGCCCCAGCATTTT,CASSGQGARQPQHF
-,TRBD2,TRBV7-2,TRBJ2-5,TGTGCCAGCAGTCCTAGCGGGAGTGGAACCCAGTACTTC,CASSPSGSGTQYF
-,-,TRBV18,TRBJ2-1,TGTGCCAGCCCACCACCGCCGGGCAATGAGCAGTTCTTC,CASPPPPGNEQFF
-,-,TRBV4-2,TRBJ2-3,TGTGCCAGCAGCCAAGCGTTACTAACGGATACGCAGTATTTT,CASSQALLTDTQYF
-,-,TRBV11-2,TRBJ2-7,TGTGCCAGCAGCTTAGATCCTGAGGACGAGCAGTACTTC,CASSLDPEDEQYF
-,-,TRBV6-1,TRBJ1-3,TGTGCCAGCAGTGAAGTCCCCTTCGCGAGGGGAAACACCATATATTTT,CASSEVPFARGNTIYF
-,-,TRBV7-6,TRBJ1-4,TGTGCCAGCAGCTTAGCAGGCAGACAGGAGTTTTCTACTAATGAAAAACTGTTTTTT,CASSLAGRQEFSTNEKLFF
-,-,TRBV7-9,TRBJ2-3,TGTGCCAGCAGACCGAGTTCTAGCACAGATACGCAGTATTTT,CASRPSSSTDTQYF
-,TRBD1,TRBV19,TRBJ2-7,TGTGCCAGTAGGGGAACAGGGGATACCTACGAGCAGTACTTC,CASRGTGDTYEQYF
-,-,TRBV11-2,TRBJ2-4,TGTGCCAGCAGTTCCGTCATCGAGGACTTTTTGGACATTCAGTACTTC,CASSSVIEDFLDIQYF
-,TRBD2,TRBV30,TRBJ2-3,TGTGCCTGGAGTGTACCTGATTGGAGCGGGGCGGGAGATACGCAGTATTTT,CAWSVPDWSGAGDTQYF
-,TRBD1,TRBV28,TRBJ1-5,TGTGCCAGCACCTTCGGACAGGTCAATCAGCCCCAGCATTTT,CASTFGQVNQPQHF
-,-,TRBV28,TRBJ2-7,TGTGCCAGCAGACCATTACTTCCCTCCTACGAGCAGTACTTC,CASRPLLPSYEQYF
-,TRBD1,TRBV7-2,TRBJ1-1,TGTGCCAGCAGCCGAGGGACAGGGGTCGCTGAAGCTTTCTTT,CASSRGTGVAEAFF
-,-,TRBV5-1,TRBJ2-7,TGCGCCAGCAGCGAGACAGGTTCCCCCTACGAGCAGTACTTC,CASSETGSPYEQYF
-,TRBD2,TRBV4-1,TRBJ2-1,TGCGCCAGCAGCCAGCGGGAGAGCTCCTACAATGAGCAGTTCTTC,CASSQRESSYNEQFF
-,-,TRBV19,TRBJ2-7,TGTGCCAGTAGTAACTCAAGGGGCTACGAGCAGTACTTC,CASSNSRGYEQYF
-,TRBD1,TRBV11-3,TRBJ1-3,TGTGCCAGCAGCCTTGTACCTACAGGGGACGGAAACACCATATATTTT,CASSLVPTGDGNTIYF
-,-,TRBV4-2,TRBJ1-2,TGTGCCAGCAGCCAAGACTGGGGCGTAAGCTATGGCTACACCTTC,CASSQDWGVSYGYTF
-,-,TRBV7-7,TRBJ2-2,TGTGCCAGCAGCTCAGGGGTCGGGGAGCTGTTTTTT,CASSSGVGELFF
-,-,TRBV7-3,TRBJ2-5,TGTGCCAGCAGCTTAACGGACAGTCTGAAAGAGACCCAGTACTTC,CASSLTDSLKETQYF
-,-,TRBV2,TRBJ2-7,TGTGCCAGCTACCAGCCGGGGTCCTACGAGCAGTACTTC,CASYQPGSYEQYF
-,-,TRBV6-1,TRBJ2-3,TGTGCCAGCAGGGGTATAGGAGGAGGGACAGATACGCAGTATTTT,CASRGIGGGTDTQYF
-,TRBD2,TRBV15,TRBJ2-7,TGTGCCACCAGCAGAGATAATGGACTAGTCCGTTACGAGCAGTACTTC,CATSRDNGLVRYEQYF
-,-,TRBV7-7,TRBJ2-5,TGTGCCAGCAGCTTAGGGCTAGGCGAGACCCAGTACTTC,CASSLGLGETQYF
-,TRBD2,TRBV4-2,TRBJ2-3,TGTGCCAGCAGCCAAGAACCGGGAGGCCTGAAAGATACGCAGTATTTT,CASSQEPGGLKDTQYF
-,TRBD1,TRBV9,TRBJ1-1,TGTGCCAGCAGCTCGGAGACAGGGGAGACTGAAGCTTTCTTT,CASSSETGETEAFF
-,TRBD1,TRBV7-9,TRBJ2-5,TGTGCCAGCAGCCGGGGACAGGGGGGAGAGACCCAGTACTTC,CASSRGQGGETQYF
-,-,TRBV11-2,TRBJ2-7,TGTGCCAGCAGCTTTGGCGACATAACCTACGAGCAGTACTTC,CASSFGDITYEQYF
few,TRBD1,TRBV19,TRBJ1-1,TGTGCCAGTAGTCTTAGACAGGGCAGTAACACTGAAGCTTTCTTT,CASSLRQGSNTEAFF
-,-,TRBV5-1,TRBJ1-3,TGCGCCAGCAGCTTGGAAGGGGGTTACGGAAACACCATATATTTT,CASSLEGGYGNTIYF
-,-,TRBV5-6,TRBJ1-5,TGTGCCAGCAGCTTAGGGAGGGTTAACAATCAGCCCCAGCATTTT,CASSLGRVNNQPQHF
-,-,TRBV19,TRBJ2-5,TGTGCCAGTACGTGGGCAGGGGAAGAGACCCAGTACTTC,CASTWAGEETQYF
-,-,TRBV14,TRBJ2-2,TGTGCCAGCAGCCAAATGGCGGGAAGGAAAAGGGAGCTGTTTTTT,CASSQMAGRKRELFF
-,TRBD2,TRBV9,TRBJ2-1,TGTGCCAGCAGCGAACTAGCGGGAGTTTCCAATGAGCAGTTCTTC,CASSELAGVSNEQFF
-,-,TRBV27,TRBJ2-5,TGTGCCAGCAGTTTGACTGGGGGGAAGAGCCAGTACTTC,CASSLTGGKSQYF
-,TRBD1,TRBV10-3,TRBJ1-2,TGTGCCATCAGTATCGACAGGGCCAACTATGGCTACACCTTC,CAISIDRANYGYTF
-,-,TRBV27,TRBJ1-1,TGTGCCAGCAGCTTCTCAAGGGGGAACACTGAAGCTTTCTTT,CASSFSRGNTEAFF
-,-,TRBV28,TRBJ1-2,TGTGCCAGCAGGCTCCGGGACTCCAGCCTCTATGGCTACACCTTC,CASRLRDSSLYGYTF
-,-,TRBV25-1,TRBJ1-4,TGTGCCAGCAGTGAAGTTCAGAAGGGGGAAAAACTGTTTTTT,CASSEVQKGEKLFF
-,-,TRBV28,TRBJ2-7,TGTGCCAGCAGTTTCGGTTACGAGCAGTACTTC,CASSFGYEQYF
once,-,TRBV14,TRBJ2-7,TGTGCCAGCAGCCACACCGGGACAAGAGAGCAGTACTTC,CASSHTGTREQYF
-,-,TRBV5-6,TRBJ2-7,TGTGCCAGCAGCTTGGCACAGACCTTCGCCGAGCAGTACTTC,CASSLAQTFAEQYF
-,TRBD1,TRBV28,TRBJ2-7,TGTGCCAGCGGGCTGGGGACAGGGGGCTTCCACTCCTACGAGCAGTACTTC,CASGLGTGGFHSYEQYF
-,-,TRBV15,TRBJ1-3,TGTGCCACCAGCAATAACAGGGCCGCTCTGGGAAACACCATATATTTT,CATSNNRAALGNTIYF
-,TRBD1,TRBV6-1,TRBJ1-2,TGTGCCAGCACCGCGACAGGGATCGGCTACACCTTC,CASTATGIGYTF
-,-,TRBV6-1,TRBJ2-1,TGTGCCAGCAGTCTTCTGGCGGCCAATGAGCAGTTCTTC,CASSLLAANEQFF